What follows are 22 T cell receptor beta chains derived from one specimen sequenced in a study of blood T cell repertoires in COVID-19. Here immunoSEQ multiplex PCR was the method, and the copy in TCRdb shows in-frame clones only, minus some. The data contain 200,000 or so clones, around 82% of them singletons. The source material was PBMCs or T cells enriched from blood (not recorded which). These receptors came from a man aged 40-55 years who had recovered from COVID-19.

The chain joins TRBV28 to TRBJ2-6; 7 bases align to TRBD1. Germline assignment: CDR1 MDHEN and CDR2 SYDVKM. The CDR3 loop spans 19 amino acids. With V trimmed by 3 bases and J by 0 bases, 11 bases remained unmatched. The CDR3 nucleotides read TGTGCCAGCAGTTTCGCTTTCTACAGGGGCTCCTCTGGGGCCAACGTCCTGACTTTC. Translating it yields CASSFAFYRGSSGANVLTF.

This clone is a singleton in its sample. A read error is possible here, since a much larger clone lies one base away. J is TRBJ1-1 and V is TRBV7-9; 9 nucleotides match TRBD1. After removal of 5 bases from V and 1 base from J, the junction contained 2 bases not matched to a gene. Germline lookup yields CDR1 SEHNR and CDR2 FQNEAQ (reference sequence). The CDR3 sequence is 14 residues long. The DNA for the CDR3 is TGTGCCAGCAGCCAGGGACAGGGGAACACTGAAGCTTTCTTT. It codes for CASSQGQGNTEAFF.

The rearrangement links TRBV9 to TRBJ2-1; 9 nucleotides agree with TRBD2. J was trimmed by 4 bases and V by 0 bases; bases with no gene match: 2. The CDR3 contains 15 residues. Germline V gene sequence: CDR1 SGDLS, CDR2 YYNGEE. The CDR3 sequence is CASSVVSGGYNEQFF. The DNA for the CDR3 is TGTGCCAGCAGCGTAGTGAGCGGGGGGTACAATGAGCAGTTCTTC.

There are many counts of this clone. The V call is TRBV5-1, the J call TRBJ1-3; tentative D call: TRBD1 (5 bases). Germline CDR1 is SGHRS and CDR2 is YFSETQ. The CDR3 totals 15 residues. Trimming removed 0 bases from V and 0 bases from J, with 7 bases in between. The CDR3 DNA follows: TGCGCCAGCAGCTTGGGACAGAACTCTGGAAACACCATATATTTT. It translates to CASSLGQNSGNTIYF. Variable domain in full (rest from reference TRBV5-1 and TRBJ1-3): KAGVTQTPRYLIKTRGQQVTLSCSPISGHRSVSWYQQTPGQGLQFLFEYFSETQRNKGNFPGRFSGRQFSNSRSEMNVSTLELGDSALYLCASSLGQNSGNTIYFGEGSWLTVV.

The rearrangement uses TRBV7-2 and TRBJ1-1; tentatively, D is TRBD1 (6 bases). Germline assignment: CDR1 SGHTA and CDR2 FQGNSA. CDR3 length: 17 amino acids. The germline V and J ends were trimmed by 1 base and 6 bases, with 21 bases remaining between them. This CDR3 reads CASSLVWGPSGLPEAFF. As DNA, the CDR3 is TGTGCCAGCAGCTTAGTTTGGGGGCCTTCGGGATTGCCTGAAGCTTTCTTT.

The chain combines TRBV6-1 with TRBJ2-2; D unresolved. Per germline, CDR1 MNHNS and CDR2 SASEGT. V dropped 3 bases and J dropped 6 bases, with 14 bases sitting between them. This CDR3 is built from 15 residues. The CDR3 loop reads CASSDRIPLPGELFF. In DNA, the CDR3 is TGTGCCAGCAGTGACAGGATCCCCCTCCCCGGGGAGCTGTTTTTT.

The chain carries TRBV7-2 and TRBJ2-5, with 7 nucleotides matching TRBD1. Germline V CDR1 and CDR2: SGHTA, FQGNSA. V trimming: 4 bases; J trimming: 3 bases; junction bases outside the gene matches: 8. There are 15 residues in the CDR3. This CDR3 reads CASSSTGTAKETQYF. CDR3 coding DNA: TGTGCCAGCAGCTCTACCGGGACAGCAAAAGAGACCCAGTACTTC.

The V gene is TRBV5-1, the J gene TRBJ1-1; D not resolved. The CDR3 has 15 amino acids. The V gene lost 0 bases and the J gene lost 1 base, with 10 bases spanning the gap. CDR1 SGHRS and CDR2 YFSETQ come from the germline V gene. This CDR3 is CASSLATGRNTEAFF. CDR3 bases: TGCGCCAGCAGCTTGGCCACGGGGAGGAACACTGAAGCTTTCTTT.

The J gene is TRBJ1-4, the V gene TRBV19, with D tentatively TRBD1 (5 bases). The CDR3 contains 13 residues. Between the trimmed V and J ends, which lost 5 bases and 8 bases, there was a span of 12 bases. Per germline, CDR1 LNHDA and CDR2 SQIVND (reference sequence). This chain's CDR3 is CASSPGRGEKLFF. The CDR3 DNA reads as TGTGCCAGTAGTCCAGGGCGGGGCGAAAAACTGTTTTTT.

The V call is TRBV5-1, the J call TRBJ2-2; 8 bases map to TRBD2. There are 15 residues in the CDR3. V dropped 6 bases and J dropped 3; count of bases not matched to a gene: 7. The germline V gene encodes CDR1 SGHRS and CDR2 YFSETQ. CDR3 sequence: CASNFLRGDTGELFF. For the CDR3, the DNA is TGCGCCAGCAACTTTTTGCGGGGGGACACCGGGGAGCTGTTTTTT. The whole variable domain, filled in from reference TRBV5-1 and TRBJ2-2, reads KAGVTQTPRYLIKTRGQQVTLSCSPISGHRSVSWYQQTPGQGLQFLFEYFSETQRNKGNFPGRFSGRQFSNSRSEMNVSTLELGDSALYLCASNFLRGDTGELFFGEGSRLTVL.

The V and J genes are TRBV7-3 and TRBJ2-5; TRBD2 is a possible D gene (7 bases). V was shortened by 5 bases and J by 5 bases, with 12 bases between the two germline ends. Germline CDR1 SGHTA, CDR2 FQGTGA. CDR3 length equals 13 residues. Here the CDR3 DNA reads TGTGCCAGCAGCCGGGCGGGGGCGGAGACCCAGTACTTC. Translation: CASSRAGAETQYF.

V gene TRBV7-2 combines with J gene TRBJ2-5; 8 bases match TRBD2. Trimming at V came to 7 bases and at J to 2 bases, leaving 12 bases not matched to a gene. CDR3 length: 16 residues. In germline, CDR1 is SGHTA, CDR2 FQGNSA. DNA for the CDR3: TGTGCCAGCAAAATCGACGGGGGGGCCGTGCAAGAGACCCAGTACTTC. Translation gives CASKIDGGAVQETQYF.

This clone was counted a single time. The rearrangement uses TRBV27 and TRBJ2-7, with D tentatively TRBD2 (5 bases). Germline-derived CDR1 and CDR2 are MNHEY and SMNVEV (reference sequence). CDR3 length: 13 amino acids. Deletions cut 2 bases from V and 6 bases from J, with 11 bases between. The chain's CDR3 is CASSLQPAGEQYF. The CDR3, as DNA: TGTGCCAGCAGTTTACAACCGGCGGGCGAGCAGTACTTC.

This chain links TRBV19 with TRBJ2-7; 7 positions agree with TRBD1. The CDR3 runs to 14 residues. Germline CDR1 reads LNHDA; CDR2 reads SQIVND (reference sequence). Trimming removed 6 bases from V and 1 base from J; junction bases left unmatched: 6. The CDR3 DNA follows: TGTGCCAGTAGCGGGGCAGGGGGTTCCTACGAGCAGTACTTC. The encoded protein is CASSGAGGSYEQYF. The full variable domain, with the rest looked up from reference TRBV19 and TRBJ2-7, is DGGITQSPKYLFRKEGQNVTLSCEQNLNHDAMYWYRQDPGQGLRLIYYSQIVNDFQKGDIAEGYSVSREKKESFPLTVTSAQKNPTAFYLCASSGAGGSYEQYFGPGTRLTVT.

The V call is TRBV5-5, the J call TRBJ1-5; D unresolved. The CDR3 sequence is 15 residues long. The V gene's germline CDR1 is SGHKS and CDR2 YYEKEE (reference sequence). V gave up 3 bases and J gave up 3 bases, with 13 bases separating them. The CDR3 bases are TGTGCCAGCAGCTACGGGTTCGGAGACAATCAGCCCCAGCATTTT. Translation gives CASSYGFGDNQPQHF. Using reference TRBV5-5 and TRBJ1-5 for the parts outside the CDR3, the full variable domain is DAGVTQSPTHLIKTRGQQVTLRCSPISGHKSVSWYQQVLGQGPQFIFQYYEKEERGRGNFPDRFSARQFPNYSSELNVNALLLGDSALYLCASSYGFGDNQPQHFGDGTRLSIL.

This clone was observed once. The gene calls are TRBV5-1 and TRBJ2-7, with D unresolved. The CDR3 consists of 15 residues. Germline CDR1 is SGHRS and CDR2 is YFSETQ. V gave up 0 bases and J gave up 0 bases, with 10 bases separating them. In DNA, the CDR3 is TGCGCCAGCAGCTTGGAGAGCCATAGCTCCTACGAGCAGTACTTC. Protein product: CASSLESHSSYEQYF.

The chain combines TRBV10-1 with TRBJ1-1, with TRBD1 as a possible D gene (6 bases). The CDR3 loop spans 13 amino acids. Trimming stripped 7 bases from V and 0 bases from J, with 9 bases between. The germline CDR1 and CDR2 sequences are WNHNN and SYGVQD (reference sequence). The CDR3 DNA reads as TGCGCCAGCAAAGGGGACATGAACACTGAAGCTTTCTTT. Its translation is CASKGDMNTEAFF.

The genes are TRBV20-1 and TRBJ2-7; 12 bases are a match to TRBD2. The CDR3 sequence is 16 residues long. The germline CDR1 and CDR2 sequences are DFQATT and SNEGSKA (reference sequence). Trimming at V came to 3 bases and at J to 7 bases, leaving 13 bases not matched to a gene. The CDR3 nucleotides read TGCAGTGCTAGTTCGCCGGGACTAGCGGGTTTTGGGGAGCAGTACTTC. Residues: CSASSPGLAGFGEQYF.

The chain is built from TRBV7-2 and TRBJ1-1, with a possible D match to TRBD1 (5 bases). The germline V gene encodes CDR1 SGHTA and CDR2 FQGNSA. V gave up 4 bases and J gave up 6 bases, with 18 bases separating them. CDR3 length equals 15 residues. The CDR3 loop reads CASSWASGDRAEAFF. CDR3 nucleotide sequence: TGTGCCAGCAGCTGGGCTTCGGGGGATCGGGCTGAAGCTTTCTTT.

CDR3: CAISESYPGTEAFF. The CDR3 nucleotides are TGTGCCATCAGTGAGTCTTATCCGGGAACTGAAGCTTTCTTT. V gene TRBV10-3 combines with J gene TRBJ1-1, with D hard to call. Germline loops: CDR1 ENHRY, CDR2 SYGVKD. This CDR3 has 14 residues. V was clipped by 0 bases and J by 5 bases, with 10 bases between them.

The rearrangement joins TRBV19 to TRBJ1-6; D is undetermined. Germline V gene data show CDR1 as LNHDA and CDR2 as SQIVND (reference sequence). V was trimmed by 3 bases and J by 5 bases, leaving 11 bases between them. The CDR3 loop spans 15 amino acids. CDR3 nucleotides: TGTGCCAGTAGTATTTCCCCCGGGAATAATTCACCCCTCCACTTT. Protein product: CASSISPGNNSPLHF.

This clone was detected a few times. The rearrangement uses TRBV7-3 and TRBJ1-4; D is perhaps TRBD1 (6 bases). Germline CDR1 SGHTA, CDR2 FQGTGA. V lost 0 bases and J 6 bases, leaving 11 bases between the germline ends. The CDR3 is made up of 15 amino acids. The CDR3 region has the DNA TGTGCCAGCAGCTTAACGGGTGGGACATATGAAAAACTGTTTTTT. It specifies CASSLTGGTYEKLFF.